This T cell receptor beta chain was sequenced during a study of T cell repertoires in cytomegalovirus infection. About the study: Indications came from public TCR beta signatures; they pointed to CMV infection and to a matching HLA type.

This clonotype was counted only a few times. The antigen is not known. TCRdb processed the reads anew with MiXCR; each CDR3 protein has one entry. Here the sample spans about 400,000 distinct CDR3 sequences, around a third being singletons. This material consisted of cultured PBMCs, taken from culture after CMV antigen stimulation. This TCR was sampled from a human donor in good health (CMV status not recorded). Some clones in this sample may be carry-over from other donors' samples.

Here the CDR3 reads CASNPGQENTEAFF. CDR3 bases: TGTGCCAGTAACCCGGGACAGGAGAACACTGAAGCTTTCTTT. The chain has TRBV19 and TRBJ1-1; 8 nucleotides line up with TRBD1. The germline gives CDR1 LNHDA, CDR2 SQIVND (reference sequence). V dropped 7 bases and J dropped 1; count of bases not matched to a gene: 5. The CDR3 has 14 amino acids. Using reference TRBV19 and TRBJ1-1 for the parts outside the CDR3, the full variable domain is DGGITQSPKYLFRKEGQNVTLSCEQNLNHDAMYWYRQDPGQGLRLIYYSQIVNDFQKGDIAEGYSVSREKKESFPLTVTSAQKNPTAFYLCASNPGQENTEAFFGQGTRLTVV.